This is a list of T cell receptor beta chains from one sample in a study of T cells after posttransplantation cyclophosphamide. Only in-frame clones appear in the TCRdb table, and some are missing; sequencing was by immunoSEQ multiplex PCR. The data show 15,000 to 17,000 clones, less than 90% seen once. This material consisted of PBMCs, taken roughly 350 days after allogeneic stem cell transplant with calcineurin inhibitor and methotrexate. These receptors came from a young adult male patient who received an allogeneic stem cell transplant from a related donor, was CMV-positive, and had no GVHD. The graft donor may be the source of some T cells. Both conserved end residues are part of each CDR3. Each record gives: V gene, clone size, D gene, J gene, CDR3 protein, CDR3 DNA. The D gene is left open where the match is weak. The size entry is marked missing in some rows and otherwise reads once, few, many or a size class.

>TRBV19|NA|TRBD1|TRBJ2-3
CASSERDSLTDTQYF
TGTGCCAGTAGTGAACGGGACAGTCTGACAGATACGCAGTATTTT
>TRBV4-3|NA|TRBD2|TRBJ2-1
CASSQDRSGSSYNEQFF
TGCGCCAGCAGCCAAGATCGAAGCGGGAGCTCCTACAATGAGCAGTTCTTC
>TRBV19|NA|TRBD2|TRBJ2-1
CASSPQGASGSSYSEQFF
TGTGCCAGTAGCCCCCAAGGGGCTAGCGGAAGCTCCTACAGTGAGCAGTTCTTC
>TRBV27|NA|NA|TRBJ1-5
CASSSRGKNQPQHF
TGTGCCAGCAGTTCTAGGGGCAAGAATCAGCCCCAGCATTTT
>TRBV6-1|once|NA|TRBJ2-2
CASSGRVTGELFF
TGTGCCAGCAGTGGCAGGGTCACCGGGGAGCTGTTTTTT
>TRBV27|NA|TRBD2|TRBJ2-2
CASSPFGAGGPSGELFF
TGTGCCAGCAGTCCCTTCGGGGCGGGAGGGCCAAGCGGGGAGCTGTTTTTT
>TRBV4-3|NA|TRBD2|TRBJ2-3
CASSQDLGGLAGVRNTQYF
TGCGCCAGCAGCCAAGATCTTGGGGGACTAGCGGGAGTTAGGAATACGCAGTATTTT
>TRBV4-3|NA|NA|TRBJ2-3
CASSQEHPYTQYF
TGCGCCAGCAGCCAAGAACATCCCTATACGCAGTATTTT
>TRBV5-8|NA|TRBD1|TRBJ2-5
CASSGTGGPLETQYF
TGTGCCAGCAGCGGGACAGGGGGCCCTCTGGAGACCCAGTACTTC
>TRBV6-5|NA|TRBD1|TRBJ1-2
CASSRQQGRNYGYTF
TGTGCCAGCAGTCGCCAACAGGGGCGGAACTATGGCTACACCTTC
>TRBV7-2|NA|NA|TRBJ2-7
CASSLAVTGSYEQYF
TGTGCCAGCAGCTTAGCTGTTACCGGGAGCTACGAGCAGTACTTC
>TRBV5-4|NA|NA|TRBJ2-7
CASSSPFASYEQYF
TGTGCCAGCAGCTCGCCCTTTGCGTCCTACGAGCAGTACTTC
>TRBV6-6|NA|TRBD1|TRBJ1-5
CASSYSGTGVNQPQHF
TGTGCCAGCAGTTACTCCGGGACAGGGGTTAATCAGCCCCAGCATTTT
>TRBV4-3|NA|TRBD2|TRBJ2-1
CASSQGAGVGNEQFF
TGCGCCAGCAGCCAAGGAGCGGGAGTTGGTAATGAGCAGTTCTTC
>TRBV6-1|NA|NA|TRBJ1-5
CASSESRVGQPQHF
TGTGCCAGCAGTGAGTCCAGGGTGGGCCAGCCCCAGCATTTT
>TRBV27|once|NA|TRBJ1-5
CASSLSTGNNQPQHF
TGTGCCAGCAGTTTATCGACGGGAAACAATCAGCCCCAGCATTTT
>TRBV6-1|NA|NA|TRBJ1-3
CASGEGLTIYF
TGTGCCAGCGGAGAGGGACTCACCATATATTTT
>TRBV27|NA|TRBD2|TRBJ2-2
CASRRSRGAGGELFF
TGTGCCAGCAGACGATCGCGGGGGGCAGGCGGGGAGCTGTTTTTT
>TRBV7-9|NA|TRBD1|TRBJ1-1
CASSFGQGATEAFF
TGTGCCAGCAGCTTCGGACAGGGGGCCACTGAAGCTTTCTTT
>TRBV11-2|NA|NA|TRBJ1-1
CASSLPFPRGGNTEAFF
TGTGCCAGCAGCTTACCATTCCCACGGGGGGGGAACACTGAAGCTTTCTTT
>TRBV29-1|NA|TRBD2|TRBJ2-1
CSAPGTTWREQFF
TGCAGCGCCCCGGGGACTACCTGGCGTGAGCAGTTCTTC
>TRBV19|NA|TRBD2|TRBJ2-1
CASRKPGGRIGNEQFF
TGTGCCAGTAGAAAGCCGGGCGGGAGGATTGGCAATGAGCAGTTCTTC
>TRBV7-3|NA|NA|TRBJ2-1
CASSLGAGLSGYSEQFF
TGTGCCAGCAGCTTAGGGGCGGGGCTATCCGGGTACAGTGAGCAGTTCTTC
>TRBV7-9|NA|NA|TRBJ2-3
CASSLGARDTQYF
TGTGCCAGCAGCTTAGGAGCGAGAGATACGCAGTATTTT
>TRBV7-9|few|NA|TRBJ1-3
CAIPGQSGNTIYF
TGTGCCATCCCTGGGCAGTCTGGAAACACCATATATTTT
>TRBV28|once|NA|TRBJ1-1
CASQIRQTPTEAFF
TGTGCCAGTCAAATCCGGCAGACACCCACTGAAGCTTTCTTT
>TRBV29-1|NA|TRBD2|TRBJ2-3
CSVSSGSTDTQYF
TGCAGCGTTTCTAGCGGGAGCACAGATACGCAGTATTTT
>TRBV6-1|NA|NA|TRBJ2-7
CASSDPAVSYEQYF
TGTGCCAGCAGTGACCCCGCGGTTTCCTACGAGCAGTACTTC